Following are 26 T cell receptor beta chains from one sample sequenced in a study of blood T cell repertoires in COVID-19 (dated by TCRdb to 2018 to 2020). Libraries came from the immunoSEQ multiplex PCR assay. Held by TCRdb, this immuneACCESS table contains in-frame sequences only and omits some clones. Under half of the omission traces to an unresolved V gene where checked; the cause of the rest is unknown. The sample has over 250,000 clones on record, about 87% of them singletons. Roughly 4% of the sample is taken by the ten largest. Material for sequencing was peripheral blood. Receptor source: a man aged 55 to 70 who had recovered from COVID-19.

This clone has just a few counts. This chain joins TRBV19 and TRBJ1-2, with D perhaps TRBD1 (5 bases). This CDR3 is built from 13 residues. The germline V and J ends were trimmed by 8 bases and 8 bases, with 18 bases remaining between them. Germline V gene sequence: CDR1 LNHDA, CDR2 SQIVND (reference sequence). Written as DNA, the CDR3 is TGTGCCAGTGGCAGGGATTCTAACTCCGGCTACACCTTC. It translates to CASGRDSNSGYTF.

This chain links TRBV19 with TRBJ1-5; D not certain. V lost 5 bases and J 0 bases, leaving 5 bases between the germline ends. Germline assignment: CDR1 LNHDA and CDR2 SQIVND (reference sequence). The CDR3 totals 13 residues. CDR3 DNA sequence: TGTGCCAGTAGTGCCTATAGCAATCAGCCCCAGCATTTT. Translation gives CASSAYSNQPQHF.

The V and J genes are TRBV6-1 and TRBJ1-5, with TRBD1 identical over 8 bases. Trimming took 4 bases from V and 4 from J; bases not matched to a gene: 9. CDR1 and CDR2 (germline): MNHNS, SASEGT. The CDR3 extends over 16 amino acids. The CDR3 reads CASSGPQTGVNQPQHF. CDR3 sequence (DNA): TGTGCCAGCAGTGGACCCCAGACAGGGGTAAATCAGCCCCAGCATTTT.

V usage is TRBV6-5 and J usage is TRBJ2-7, with 10 positions matching TRBD2. The CDR3 has 14 residues. Losses at the gene ends were 6 bases for V and 6 bases for J; bases not matched to a gene: 8. In germline, CDR1 is MNHEY, CDR2 SVGAGI. CDR3 in DNA: TGTGCCAGCAGGGTAGCGGGGGGACGCGGCGAGCAGTACTTC. This gives the protein CASRVAGGRGEQYF.

V is TRBV5-4 and J is TRBJ1-4; TRBD1 matches 8 bases. The ends lost 4 bases at V and 10 bases at J; junction bases unmatched: 9. Germline V CDR1 and CDR2: SGHNT, YYREEE (reference sequence). This CDR3 has 14 residues. Here the CDR3 reads CASSGGQGRGKLFF. The CDR3 region has the DNA TGTGCCAGCAGCGGCGGACAGGGTAGGGGAAAACTGTTTTTT.

The chain joins TRBV5-4 to TRBJ2-1; 11 bases agree with TRBD2. In germline, CDR1 is SGHNT, CDR2 YYREEE (reference sequence). Unmatched junction bases numbered 6, after V lost 0 bases and J lost 7 bases. The CDR3 is 16 residues long. CDR3 amino acids: CASSLALSGGGNEQFF. The CDR3 DNA reads TGTGCCAGCAGCTTGGCTCTTAGCGGGGGGGGGAATGAGCAGTTCTTC.

The chain has TRBV15 and TRBJ1-1; perhaps TRBD1 as D (5 bases). In germline, CDR1 is LNHNV, CDR2 YYDKDF (reference sequence). This CDR3 contains 15 residues. V was shortened by 0 bases and J by 4 bases, with 12 bases between the two germline ends. CDR3 amino acids: CATSREKPGPTEAFF. CDR3 DNA: TGTGCCACCAGCAGAGAAAAACCAGGGCCCACTGAAGCTTTCTTT.

V and J are TRBV7-3 and TRBJ1-2, with 9 bases matching TRBD1. Germline trimming cut 4 bases from V and 2 bases from J; bases unmatched to any gene: 5. Germline V gene data show CDR1 as SGHTA and CDR2 as FQGTGA. The CDR3 has 15 residues. This CDR3 reads CASSSGQGFNYGYTF. For the CDR3, the DNA is TGTGCCAGCAGCTCGGGACAGGGATTCAACTATGGCTACACCTTC.

This chain uses TRBV7-3 with TRBJ2-1, with 11 bases lining up with TRBD1. CDR3 size: 15 residues. Germline V gene sequence: CDR1 SGHTA, CDR2 FQGTGA. Germline trimming cut 5 bases from V and 7 bases from J; bases unmatched to any gene: 7. Here the CDR3 reads CASSLSGTGGNEQFF. As DNA, the CDR3 is TGTGCCAGCAGCCTATCGGGGACAGGGGGGAATGAGCAGTTCTTC.

This clone was seen a single time. The rearrangement joins TRBV19 to TRBJ2-1; maybe TRBD2 (6 bases). This CDR3 has 14 residues. Germline lookup yields CDR1 LNHDA and CDR2 SQIVND (reference sequence). Trimming pared 5 bases from V and 6 bases from J, leaving 14 bases between. CDR3 loop: CASSFAMGGNEQFF. The CDR3 DNA reads as TGTGCCAGTAGTTTCGCCATGGGGGGCAATGAGCAGTTCTTC.

The chain links TRBV10-3 to TRBJ1-1; 10 nucleotides match TRBD1. The CDR3 covers 14 residues. Looked up from germline, CDR1 is ENHRY and CDR2 is SYGVKD. Trimming cost V 10 bases and J 4 bases; bases outside gene matches: 9. In DNA, the CDR3 is TGTGCCACGAATGGACAGGGGGGAGGCACTGAAGCTTTCTTT. Its protein product is CATNGQGGGTEAFF.

J is TRBJ2-1 and V is TRBV5-1; tentative D call: TRBD2 (6 bases). Trimming cost V 3 bases and J 8 bases, with 18 bases left between them. Germline loops: CDR1 SGHRS, CDR2 YFSETQ. This CDR3 region has 15 residues. CDR3 nucleotides: TGCGCCAGCAGCTCCGGGACTTTCTCGATTTATGAGCAGTTCTTC. It is translated as CASSSGTFSIYEQFF.

V gene TRBV19 combines with J gene TRBJ2-3; the match to TRBD2 covers 10 bases. There are 15 residues in the CDR3. Germline CDR1 reads LNHDA; CDR2 reads SQIVND (reference sequence). V lost 4 bases, J lost 6 bases, and 7 bases stayed unmatched. The CDR3 loop is CASSSSGGLFDTQYF. The CDR3 DNA is TGTGCCAGTAGTAGTAGCGGGGGGCTTTTTGATACGCAGTATTTT.

In this sample, this clone turned up once. The V and J genes are TRBV11-1 and TRBJ1-2; D possibly corresponds to TRBD1 (5 bases). The CDR3 has 15 amino acids. V lost 1 base to trimming and J lost 2 bases, with 11 bases between them. Germline CDR1 is SGHAT and CDR2 is FQDESV (reference sequence). DNA for the CDR3: TGTGCCAGCAGCTTAGTCCGCGGGGGGAACTATGGCTACACCTTC. Translated, it gives CASSLVRGGNYGYTF. The whole variable domain, remainder taken from reference TRBV11-1 and TRBJ1-2, is EAEVAQSPRYKITEKSQAVAFWCDPISGHATLYWYRQILGQGPELLVQFQDESVVDDSQLPKDRFSAERLKGVDSTLKIQPAELGDSAMYLCASSLVRGGNYGYTFGSGTRLTVV.

This clone was found once. The V and J genes are TRBV4-2 and TRBJ1-5, with TRBD1 matching over 7 bases. The CDR3 contains 15 residues. Trimming at V came to 4 bases and at J to 4 bases, leaving 7 bases not matched to a gene. The germline gives CDR1 LGHNA, CDR2 YNFKEQ. The CDR3 region has the DNA TGTGCCAGCAGCCCTGGGACAGACGAAAATCAGCCCCAGCATTTT. It translates to CASSPGTDENQPQHF.

About this clone itself: One base away lies a much larger clone, so this may be a sequencing read error. The chain combines TRBV3-1 (or the pseudogene TRBV3-2) with TRBJ1-1, with TRBD1 as a possible D gene (5 bases). The V gene lost 1 base and the J gene lost 7 bases, with 7 bases spanning the gap. Germline CDR1 reads LGHDT; CDR2 reads YNNKEL (reference sequence). There are 12 residues in the CDR3. For the CDR3, the DNA is TGTGCCAGCAGCCAAGGACAGTTTGAAGCTTTCTTT. It encodes CASSQGQFEAFF.

This clone was found once. CDR3 nucleotide sequence: TGTGCCAGCAGCTTCGGACTGGCCCCCTACGAGCAGTACTTC. It translates to CASSFGLAPYEQYF. V and J are TRBV7-9 and TRBJ2-7; D may be TRBD2 (5 bases). V lost 3 bases and J 2 bases, leaving 11 bases between the germline ends. The germline V gene has CDR1 SEHNR and CDR2 FQNEAQ (reference sequence). This CDR3 region has 14 residues.

The chain joins TRBV13 to TRBJ1-1; 7 bases agree with TRBD1. The J segment lost 7 bases and the V segment lost 4 bases, leaving 3 bases of the junction unmatched. This CDR3 contains 12 residues. Germline CDR1 PRHDT, CDR2 FYEKMQ (reference sequence). CDR3 loop: CASSYGQVEAFF. The CDR3 DNA sequence: TGTGCCAGCAGCTACGGACAGGTTGAAGCTTTCTTT.

The CDR3, as DNA: TGCAGCGTTGAAAACAACAGGGTGGGTTTCATGAACACTGAAGCTTTCTTT. It translates to CSVENNRVGFMNTEAFF. The V gene is TRBV29-1, the J gene TRBJ1-1; D may be TRBD1 (6 bases). The V gene's germline CDR1 is SQVTM and CDR2 ANQGSEA. Trimming shortened V by 2 bases and J by 0 bases, and 19 bases separated the two germline ends. The CDR3 runs to 17 residues. Supplemented by reference TRBV29-1 and TRBJ1-1, the full variable domain reads SAVISQKPSRDICQRGTSLTIQCQVDSQVTMMFWYRQQPGQSLTLIATANQGSEATYESGFVIDKFPISRPNLTFSTLTVSNMSPEDSSIYLCSVENNRVGFMNTEAFFGQGTRLTVV.

CDR3 sequence: CASSRRGFDYGYTF. DNA for the CDR3: TGTGCCAGCAGCCGACGCGGGTTCGACTATGGCTACACCTTC. This rearrangement joins TRBV14 to TRBJ1-2; D is ambiguous. CDR1 SGHDN and CDR2 FVKESK come from the germline V gene. V shed 4 bases and J shed 3 bases, with 12 bases lying between them. The length of the CDR3 is 14 residues.

The chain couples TRBV4-2 to TRBJ2-7, with TRBD2 matching 9 bases. Germline lookup yields CDR1 LGHNA and CDR2 YNFKEQ. The CDR3 is 16 amino acids. V lost 4 bases, J lost 4 bases, and 11 bases stayed unmatched. The CDR3 nucleotides are TGTGCCAGCAGCCCTACTGCGGCTAGCGGGGTATACGAGCAGTACTTC. Its translation: CASSPTAASGVYEQYF.

V is TRBV2 and J is TRBJ2-1, with a weak D call TRBD1 (6 bases). Germline-derived CDR1 and CDR2 are SNHLY and FYNNEI. Between the trimmed V and J ends, which lost 3 bases and 7 bases, there was a span of 13 bases. CDR3 length equals 14 residues. As DNA, the CDR3 is TGTGCCAGCAGTGACTTGGGGGCTAGGAATGAGCAGTTCTTC. It is translated as CASSDLGARNEQFF.

V gene TRBV6-2 or TRBV6-3 combines with J gene TRBJ2-5, with D unclear. This CDR3 spans 15 amino acids. Trimming shortened V by 2 bases and J by 2 bases, and 12 bases separated the two germline ends. Looked up from germline, CDR1 is MNHEY and CDR2 is SVGEGT. The CDR3 bases are TGTGCCAGCAGTTACCGCAGACAAGCTCAAGAGACCCAGTACTTC. This translates into CASSYRRQAQETQYF.

The rearrangement links TRBV19 to TRBJ1-5; maybe TRBD1 (6 bases). Looked up from germline, CDR1 is LNHDA and CDR2 is SQIVND (reference sequence). V lost 6 bases, J lost 2 bases, and 20 bases lay in between. There are 17 residues in the CDR3. CDR3 DNA sequence: TGTGCCAGTAGAAGCGGTGAGGGGGTCGTCGGCAATCAGCCCCAGCATTTT. It encodes CASRSGEGVVGNQPQHF.

The rearrangement links TRBV5-1 to TRBJ2-3, with a tentative D call TRBD2 (7 bases). Trimming cost V 7 bases and J 4 bases, with 16 bases left between them. The CDR3 runs to 14 residues. Germline-derived CDR1 and CDR2 are SGHRS and YFSETQ. This CDR3 reads CASGIREGADTQYF. The CDR3 bases are TGCGCCAGCGGAATCAGGGAGGGGGCAGATACGCAGTATTTT.

The chain joins TRBV5-1 to TRBJ2-3; D might be TRBD2 (6 bases). Trimming cost V 3 bases and J 2 bases, with 13 bases left between them. The germline V gene has CDR1 SGHRS and CDR2 YFSETQ. The CDR3 is 15 amino acids. The CDR3 loop is CASSSAGTFTDTQYF. CDR3 coding DNA: TGCGCCAGCAGCTCCGCCGGGACTTTCACAGATACGCAGTATTTT. Full variable domain (remainder filled in from reference TRBV5-1 and TRBJ2-3): KAGVTQTPRYLIKTRGQQVTLSCSPISGHRSVSWYQQTPGQGLQFLFEYFSETQRNKGNFPGRFSGRQFSNSRSEMNVSTLELGDSALYLCASSSAGTFTDTQYFGPGTRLTVL.